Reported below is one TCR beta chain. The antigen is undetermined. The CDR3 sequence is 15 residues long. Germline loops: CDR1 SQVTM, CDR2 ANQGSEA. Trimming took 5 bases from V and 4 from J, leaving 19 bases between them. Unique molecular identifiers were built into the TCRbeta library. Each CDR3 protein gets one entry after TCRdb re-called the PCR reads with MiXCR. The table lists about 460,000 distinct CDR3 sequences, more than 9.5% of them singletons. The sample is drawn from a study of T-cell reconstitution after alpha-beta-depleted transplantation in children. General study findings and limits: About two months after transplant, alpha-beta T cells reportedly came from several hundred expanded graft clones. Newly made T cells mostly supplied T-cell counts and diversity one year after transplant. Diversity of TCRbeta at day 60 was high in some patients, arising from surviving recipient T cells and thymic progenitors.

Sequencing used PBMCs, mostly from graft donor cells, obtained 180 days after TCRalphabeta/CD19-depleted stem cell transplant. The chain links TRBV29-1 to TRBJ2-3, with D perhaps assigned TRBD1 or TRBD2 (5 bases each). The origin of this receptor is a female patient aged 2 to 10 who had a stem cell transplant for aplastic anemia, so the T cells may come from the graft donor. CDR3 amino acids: CSVSVGTWYADTQYF. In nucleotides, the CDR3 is TGCAGCGTTAGTGTGGGGACCTGGTACGCAGATACGCAGTATTTT.